Following are 2 T cell receptor beta chains from one sample sequenced in a study of CD8+CD57+ T cells in acquired aplastic anemia. The study profiled TCR beta VDJ and CDR3 using genomic DNA as template. TCRdb reprocessed the reads via MiXCR and lists one record per CDR3 protein. In the table there are about 130,000 distinct CDR3 sequences, roughly 50% of which are singletons. The source material was sorted CD4+, CD8+, or CD8+CD57+ T cells (not recorded which) from PBMCs. These receptors came from a human donor in good health, serving as a control.

This clonotype is a singleton in its sample. A junction boundary mismatches the germline segment, possibly from a read error. The chain employs TRBV24-1 and TRBJ2-3; D might be TRBD2 (5 bases). The germline CDR1 and CDR2 sequences are KGHDR and SFDVKD. CDR3 length equals 12 residues. In DNA, the CDR3 is TGTGCCACCAGGGATCTAGCAGATGCGCAGTATTTT. This encodes CATRDLADAQYF.

The sample holds a few counts of this clonotype. This chain links TRBV7-9 with TRBJ1-5; D perhaps matches TRBD1 (5 bases). The V end lost 5 bases, the J end lost 5 bases, and 10 bases lay between the germline ends. This CDR3 has 13 amino acids. Per the germline V gene, CDR1 is SEHNR and CDR2 is FQNEAQ (reference sequence). In DNA, the CDR3 is TGTGCCAGCAGCCCAGGGCCGTATCAGCCCCAGCATTTT. This codes for CASSPGPYQPQHF.